This T cell receptor beta chain was observed in a study of T cell responses to AZD1222 COVID-19 vaccine. Broader study findings: The study reported that nearly half of spike-specific TCRs target unmutated variant regions. Regions 160-218 and 743-854 held dominance among vaccine-associated CD4 TCRs, which spanned spike. Spike-specific TCR breadth rose after two AZD1222 doses, and depth rose as well.

Germline loops: CDR1 MNHEY, CDR2 SMNVEV (reference sequence). The CDR3 is made up of 13 amino acids. V gave up 10 bases and J gave up 0 bases; unmatched junction bases: 5. Of note for this clone: Its antigen is not known.

Here immunoSEQ multiplex PCR was the method, and the copy in TCRdb shows in-frame clones only, minus some. The sample contains fewer than 200,000 clones, 91% of which appear only once. The TCR originated in an adult who received the AZD1222 COVID-19 vaccine. V and J are TRBV27 and TRBJ2-7, with 8 positions matching TRBD2. The source material was peripheral blood, sampled 28 days after the second AZD1222 dose. The CDR3 is CATAGGSSYEQYF. DNA for the CDR3: TGTGCCACCGCGGGGGGCAGCTCCTACGAGCAGTACTTC.